The entry below gives a single T cell receptor beta chain sequence along with its context. Which antigen it targets is not known. Base quality data are lacking; no much larger clone is found one base away. Healthy HIV-negative adults with no recently reported acute infections or vaccinations were included as donors. Only Caucasian adults living in Nashville, Tennessee, USA were represented among the donors. Magnetic negative selection was used to enrich CD4+ T cells, after which naive cells were positively selected on CD45RA and the negative fraction became the memory subset. After blood collection by leukapheresis, PBMCs were isolated using Ficoll-Histopaque density gradient centrifugation and then cryopreserved in the vapor phase of liquid nitrogen. Purity and quantity of every magnetically sorted T cell population were checked by analytical flow cytometry. Each sorted fraction had its genomic DNA isolated and then quantified by UV absorbance on a Nanodrop 2000c.

The CDR1 and CDR2 encoded by the germline V gene are SNHLY and FYNNEI. The CDR3 starts with the cysteine, ends with the phenylalanine, and has 14 residues. Left in the record is the CDR3 DNA by itself, 42 bases read in frame from the first base. From V the trimming removes 4 bases and from J it removes 3 bases, while the gene matches leave 5 bases of the junction unaccounted for. This specimen belongs to a study of shared clonotypes between healthy human individuals (dated by TCRdb to about 2020). Background for the entire study: Three men and a couple of women, aged 18 to 49 years, made up the cohort. Leukapheresis yielded between about 0.94 and 8.9 billion PBMCs per donor. The study deeply sequenced blood TCR repertoires of roughly five healthy adults to estimate repertoire size and the extent of clonotype sharing between individuals. For each donor, three plates each were used for CD4 naive and CD4 memory, two plates were used for CD8 naive, and one plate was used for CD8 memory. To increase sequencing depth and limit assay-specific biases, different laboratories used diverse techniques to prepare libraries and sequence TCR repertoires. What the research found in general, with its limitations: Because the study included only a small number of donors, the genetic and exposure-history diversity represented was limited. When a handful of donors were compared, the shared fraction of clonotypes was around 5% for naive CD4, around 3.5% for naive CD8, more than 2% for memory CD4, and around 0.4% for memory CD8. Incomplete sequencing was indicated by rarefaction of sorted-subset datasets, despite the large sequencing depth. Higher generation probabilities were observed for clonotypes shared by all four sorted-subset donors than for non-shared clonotypes. Pairwise subsampling indicated that sequencing depth was expected to affect the degree of clonotype sharing among donors. Sampling was limited to blood, and TCR repertoires in tissue likely differ from TCR repertoires in blood. Naive subsets generally had larger estimated clonotype richness than memory subsets did.

Using the deep immunoSEQ assay, TCR CDR3 regions were amplified from genomic DNA by multiplex PCR. Extracted genomic DNA from each cell subset was distributed evenly across all wells of several immunoSEQ 96-well plates, and each plate was treated as a replicate. For sorted subsets, each replicate PCR was loaded with roughly 190 ng genomic DNA, equivalent to some 27,000 T cell genomes. Purified libraries were quantified with a Qubit 3.0 fluorometer, sized on a Bioanalyzer 2100, and re-quantified with the KAPA Library Quantification kit. Every immunoSEQ 96-well plate was sequenced on a dedicated single-read 150-cycle Illumina NextSeq 550 flow cell. In the authors' own workflow: The immunoSEQ output contained only junctional sequences without quality scores, so filtering could not match that applied to full-length reads. To assign V/J genes and CDR3, sequences were annotated using PyIR, a Python wrapper for IgBLAST v1.9, with IMGT germline references. Reads with weak V/J assignments (E-value above 1e-6), missing CDR3, stop codons, out-of-frame junctions, or ambiguous translated residues were removed. V3J clonotypes were defined as sequences sharing the same inferred V gene, J gene, and CDR3 amino acid sequence. To compute the percentage overlap between repertoires, the number of shared unique clonotypes was divided by the size of the smaller repertoire. RTK rarefaction, the Chao1 estimator, and Recon v2.1 estimates of unobserved clonotypes were used to assess repertoire richness. OLGA was used to compute generation probabilities for all TCRbeta clonotypes that the gDNA method yielded from a handful of donors. Drawn from immuneACCESS, this table holds only the in-frame rearrangements with V and J called that TCRdb kept. Clones are partly lost; checked studies trace under half to an unresolved V gene and leave the rest unexplained. Clone size and V and J calls were adopted from that table, with D and trimming inferred from the DNA. This sample lists roughly 760,000 clones; around 74% were detected once. The top ten constitute about 1.7% of the sample.

The sequencing sample was made of memory CD4+ T cells sorted from blood. The sample's cell subset or site label is to be understood as: CD45RA-negative fraction. The source of this sequence is a young woman in good health. The rearranged segments are TRBV2 and TRBJ2-7; TRBD2 lines up with 8 middle nucleotides. The CDR3 amino acid sequence is: CASSGLAGLYEQYF. The DNA reads as follows: TGTGCCAGCAGTGGGCTAGCGGGTCTCTACGAGCAGTACTTC.